This record covers a single T cell receptor (beta chain). The antigen remains undetermined. Researchers set a sequencing depth target of 1 in 200,000 to 1 in 1 million T cells. Profiling relied on immunoSEQ multiplex PCR, and the TCRdb table lists in-frame clones only, not all of them. The data hold about 68,000 clones, with 68% observed a single time. The data were obtained in a study of cytotoxic CD8 clonotypes in ibrutinib-treated CLL. Broader study findings: Public clonotypes, found uncommonly, either contracted or stayed stable on treatment.

Per germline, CDR1 SNHLY and CDR2 FYNNEI. V was trimmed by 8 bases and J by 0 bases, leaving 23 bases between them. This CDR3 spans 17 amino acids. The source material was PBMCs, sampled after 12 months of ibrutinib treatment. The chain is built from TRBV2 and TRBJ2-7; weak D call: TRBD1 (5 bases). This sequence originates from a human donor with chronic lymphocytic leukemia. Here the CDR3 DNA reads TGTGCCAGCCATATTAGGGTGGCAGGGCCTAGCTCCTACGAGCAGTACTTC. Its translation is CASHIRVAGPSSYEQYF.